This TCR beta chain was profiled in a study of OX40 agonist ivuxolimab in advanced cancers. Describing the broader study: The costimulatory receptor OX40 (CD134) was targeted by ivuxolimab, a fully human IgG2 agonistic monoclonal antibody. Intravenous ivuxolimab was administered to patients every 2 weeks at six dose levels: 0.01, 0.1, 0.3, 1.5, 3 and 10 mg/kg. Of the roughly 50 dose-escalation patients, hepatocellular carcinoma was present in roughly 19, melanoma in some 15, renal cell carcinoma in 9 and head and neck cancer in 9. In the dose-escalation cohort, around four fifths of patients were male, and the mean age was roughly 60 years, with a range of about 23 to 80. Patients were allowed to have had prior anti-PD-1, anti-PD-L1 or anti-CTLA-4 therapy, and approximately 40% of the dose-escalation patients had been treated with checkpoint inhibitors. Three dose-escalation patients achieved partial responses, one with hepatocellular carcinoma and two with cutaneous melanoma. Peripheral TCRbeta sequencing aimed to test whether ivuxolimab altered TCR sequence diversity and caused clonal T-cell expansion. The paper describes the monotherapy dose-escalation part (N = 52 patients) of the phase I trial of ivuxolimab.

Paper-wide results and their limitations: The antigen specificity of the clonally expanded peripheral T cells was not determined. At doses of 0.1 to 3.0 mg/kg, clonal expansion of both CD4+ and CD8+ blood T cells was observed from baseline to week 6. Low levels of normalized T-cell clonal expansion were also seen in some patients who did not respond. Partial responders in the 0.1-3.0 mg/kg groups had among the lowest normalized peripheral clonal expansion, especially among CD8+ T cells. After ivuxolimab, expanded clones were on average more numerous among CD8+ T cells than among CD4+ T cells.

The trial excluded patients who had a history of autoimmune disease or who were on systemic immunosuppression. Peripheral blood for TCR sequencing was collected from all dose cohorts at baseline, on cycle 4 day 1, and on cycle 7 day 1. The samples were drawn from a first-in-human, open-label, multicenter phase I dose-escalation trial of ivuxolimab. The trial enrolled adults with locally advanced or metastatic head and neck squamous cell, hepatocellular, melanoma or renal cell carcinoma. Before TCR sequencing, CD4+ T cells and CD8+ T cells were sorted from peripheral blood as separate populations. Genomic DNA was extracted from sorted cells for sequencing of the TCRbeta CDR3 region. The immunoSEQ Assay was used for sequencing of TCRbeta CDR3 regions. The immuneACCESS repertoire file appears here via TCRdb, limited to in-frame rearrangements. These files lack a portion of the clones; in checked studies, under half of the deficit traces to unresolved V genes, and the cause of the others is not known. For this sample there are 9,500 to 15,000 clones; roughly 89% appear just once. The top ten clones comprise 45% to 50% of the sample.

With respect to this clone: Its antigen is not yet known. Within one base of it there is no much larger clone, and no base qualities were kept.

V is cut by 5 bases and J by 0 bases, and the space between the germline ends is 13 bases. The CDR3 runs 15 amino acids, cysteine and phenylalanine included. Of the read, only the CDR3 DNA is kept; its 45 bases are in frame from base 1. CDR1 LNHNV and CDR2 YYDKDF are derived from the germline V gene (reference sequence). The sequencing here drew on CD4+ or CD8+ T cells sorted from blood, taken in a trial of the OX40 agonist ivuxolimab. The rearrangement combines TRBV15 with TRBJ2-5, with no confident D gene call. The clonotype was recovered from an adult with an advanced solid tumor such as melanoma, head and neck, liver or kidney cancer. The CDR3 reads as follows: CATSSYGQNQETQYF. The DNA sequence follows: TGTGCCACCAGCTCTTACGGGCAGAACCAAGAGACCCAGTACTTC. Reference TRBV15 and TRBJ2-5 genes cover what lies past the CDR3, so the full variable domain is DAMVIQNPRYQVTQFGKPVTLSCSQTLNHNVMYWYQQKSSQAPKLLFHYYDKDFNNEADTPDNFQSRRPNTSFCFLDIRSPGLGDTAMYLCATSSYGQNQETQYFGPGTRLLVL.